The clone carrying this TCR beta chain turned up a few times. This CDR3 has 14 amino acids. Germline V gene lookup returns CDR1 MGHDK and CDR2 SYGVNS. Trimming took off 1 base at V and 6 bases at J, with 10 bases between the two ends. The sample is drawn from a study of blood T cells in healthy people across ages. For the second PCR, which ran for about 7 to 11 cycles, a sample-barcoded 5' primer and a J-beta primer mix were used. TCRdb recomputed calls from the 5' RACE reads with MiXCR, one row per CDR3 protein. This sample yields 780,000 or so distinct CDR3 sequences, of which just over 55% are seen a single time; under 30% belongs to the top ten.

The receptor comes from a middle-aged man in good health. The rearrangement links TRBV25-1 to TRBJ2-1, with no clear D. Sequenced material: blood. CDR3 sequence: CASSEFRSVNEQFF. In nucleotides, the CDR3 is TGTGCCAGCAGTGAATTCCGGTCTGTCAATGAGCAGTTCTTC.